This T cell receptor beta chain was retrieved from a study of blood T cell repertoires in COVID-19. For the study at large: The cDNA or gDNA used as material had been derived from T cells, B-cell-depleted T cells, or PBMCs.

The CDR3 contains 14 residues. V lost 4 bases and J lost 0; bases outside the gene matches: 3. Germline V lookup: CDR1 LNHDA, CDR2 SQIVND (reference sequence). Original methodology: The assay estimated nucleated cells by amplifying reference gene primers. Method: immunoSEQ multiplex PCR; TCRdb's copy keeps in-frame clones and lacks some. The D gene and trimming were derived from the DNA, and the V and J assignments and clone size from that table. The table shows about 180,000 clones, with approximately 79% occurring only once. The TCR originated in a woman between 65 and 79 years old with acute or convalescent COVID-19. The V and J genes are TRBV19 and TRBJ2-7; TRBD2 matches at 7 bases. The sample comprised peripheral blood. The DNA for the CDR3 is TGTGCCAGTAGTAGCCGGGACTACTCCTACGAGCAGTACTTC. This sequence encodes CASSSRDYSYEQYF.